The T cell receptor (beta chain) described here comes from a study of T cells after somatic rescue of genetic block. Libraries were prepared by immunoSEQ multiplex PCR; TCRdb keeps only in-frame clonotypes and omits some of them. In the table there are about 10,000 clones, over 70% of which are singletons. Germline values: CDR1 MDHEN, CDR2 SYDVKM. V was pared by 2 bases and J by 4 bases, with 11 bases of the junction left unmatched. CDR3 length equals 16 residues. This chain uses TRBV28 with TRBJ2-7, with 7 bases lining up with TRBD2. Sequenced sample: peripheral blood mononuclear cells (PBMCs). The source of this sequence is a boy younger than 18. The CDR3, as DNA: TGTGCCAGCAGTTTAGATCGAGGGGTGGGACTATACGAGCAGTACTTC. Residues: CASSLDRGVGLYEQYF.